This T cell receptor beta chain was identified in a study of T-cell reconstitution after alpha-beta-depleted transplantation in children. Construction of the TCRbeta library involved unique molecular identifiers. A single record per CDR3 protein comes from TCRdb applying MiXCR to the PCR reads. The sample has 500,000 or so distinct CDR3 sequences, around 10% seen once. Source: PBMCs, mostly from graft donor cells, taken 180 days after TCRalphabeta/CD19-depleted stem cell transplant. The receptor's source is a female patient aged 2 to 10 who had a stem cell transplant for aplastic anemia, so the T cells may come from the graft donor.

CDR3 sequence reads: CAWTGGLSLEGNFMDEQFF. The CDR3 DNA reads as TGTGCCTGGACCGGAGGTCTTTCTTTGGAGGGAAATTTTATGGATGAGCAGTTCTTC. The gene calls are TRBV30 and TRBJ2-1; maybe TRBD2 (6 bases). The CDR3 sequence is 19 residues long. V dropped 4 bases and J dropped 8 bases, with 33 bases sitting between them. Germline values: CDR1 GTSNPN, CDR2 SVGIG (reference sequence).